A selection of T cell receptor beta chains follows, all from one sample in a study of CD8 T cells in ankylosing spondylitis. One entry per CDR3 protein results from TCRdb running MiXCR on the 5' RACE reads. This table holds around 450,000 distinct CDR3 sequences, 26% found once. The specimen was blood, either unsorted or a sorted T cell fraction (not recorded which). Every receptor here comes from a male donor with ankylosing spondylitis. Both conserved end residues are part of each CDR3. The D gene is left open where the match is weak. Part of the rows lack a size; the others show once, few, many or a class for expanded clones.

d_call: NA; j_call: TRBJ1-3; v_call: TRBV7-9; clone_size: few; cdr3_aa: CASSSGITSVDTIYF
d_call: NA; j_call: TRBJ2-3; v_call: TRBV20-1; clone_size: few; cdr3_aa: CSARDPGSTDTQYF
d_call: NA; j_call: TRBJ1-4; v_call: TRBV7-9; clone_size: few; cdr3_aa: CASSAWDLLNEKLFF
d_call: TRBD2; j_call: TRBJ2-3; v_call: TRBV6-1; clone_size: few; cdr3_aa: CASSASSGGGTDTQYF
d_call: TRBD1; j_call: TRBJ2-1; v_call: TRBV6-1; clone_size: NA; cdr3_aa: CAVGQGIHNEQFF
d_call: NA; j_call: TRBJ1-5; v_call: TRBV12-3/TRBV12-4; clone_size: many; cdr3_aa: CASSLSADQPQHF
d_call: NA; j_call: TRBJ2-3; v_call: TRBV24-1; clone_size: few; cdr3_aa: CATSDLRAPGDTQYF
d_call: TRBD1; j_call: TRBJ2-3; v_call: TRBV19; clone_size: few; cdr3_aa: CASRIARTGLDTQYF
d_call: NA; j_call: TRBJ2-7; v_call: TRBV10-1; clone_size: few; cdr3_aa: CASSAYGSEWDEQYF
d_call: NA; j_call: TRBJ2-2; v_call: TRBV29-1; clone_size: NA; cdr3_aa: CSVGPGRRNTGELFF